This T cell receptor beta chain was retrieved from a study of T cell repertoires in cytomegalovirus infection. This clonotype came up a few times. From the reads, TCRdb called clonotypes with MiXCR, one entry per CDR3 protein. The repertoire holds a few hundred thousand distinct CDR3 sequences, 17% seen once, with 12% in the top ten. Sequencing was done on a sample of PBMCs. The receptor's source is a human donor in good health (CMV status not recorded). Some clones in this sample may be carry-over from other donors' samples.

CDR3 DNA: TGTGCCAGCAGCTTGGCCGAGAACGAGCAGTACTTC. Its protein is CASSLAENEQYF. The chain links TRBV5-4 to TRBJ2-7; no reliable D call. The length of the CDR3 is 12 residues. CDR1 and CDR2 (germline): SGHNT, YYREEE (reference sequence). Between the trimmed V and J ends, which lost 0 bases and 5 bases, there was a span of 6 bases. The variable domain in full, completed from reference TRBV5-4 and TRBJ2-7, reads ETGVTQSPTHLIKTRGQQVTLRCSSQSGHNTVSWYQQALGQGPQFIFQYYREEENGRGNFPPRFSGLQFPNYSSELNVNALELDDSALYLCASSLAENEQYFGPGTRLTVT.